A single sample is the source of the 17 T cell receptor beta chains below, sequenced in a study of patients and donors after allogeneic stem cell transplantation. TCRdb reprocessed the RT-PCR reads with MiXCR, giving one entry per CDR3 protein. The data contain about 110,000 distinct CDR3 sequences, 35% of them singletons. Sequenced sample: blood, either unsorted or a sorted T cell fraction (not recorded which). These receptors came from a human donor who was either an allogeneic HSCT recipient or a stem cell or donor lymphocyte infusion donor (not recorded which). It is not recorded whose cells these are; they may come from a transplant donor.

This clonotype showed up just a few times. The V gene is TRBV29-1, the J gene TRBJ2-5; unclear D gene. Germline-derived CDR1 and CDR2 are SQVTM and ANQGSEA. Trimming pared 8 bases from V and 5 bases from J, leaving 12 bases between. This CDR3 is 11 amino acids long. The DNA for the CDR3 is TGCAGCTCCCGCCTTTCGGAGACCCAGTACTTC. It specifies CSSRLSETQYF.

This clonotype showed up just once. CDR3 amino acids: CASSVGGRGGPQHF. DNA for the CDR3: TGTGCCAGCAGTGTTGGAGGGAGGGGAGGGCCCCAGCATTTT. V is TRBV28 and J is TRBJ1-5; tentative D call: TRBD1 (5 bases). The CDR3 is 14 amino acids. The germline CDR1 and CDR2 sequences are MDHEN and SYDVKM. V lost 5 bases and J 9 bases, leaving 17 bases between the germline ends.

This clonotype was found many times. The rearrangement links TRBV12-3 or TRBV12-4 to TRBJ1-3, with D hard to call. The ends were cut back, 7 bases at V and 3 bases at J, with 7 bases in the middle. The CDR3 is 12 residues long. The chain's CDR3 is CASTRSGNTIYF. Written as DNA, the CDR3 is TGTGCCAGCACCAGGAGTGGAAACACCATATATTTT.

The CDR3 sequence: CASSFPRWNSYNEQFF. The CDR3 nucleotides read TGTGCCAGCAGCTTTCCCCGATGGAACTCCTACAATGAGCAGTTCTTC. The chain couples TRBV7-9 to TRBJ2-1; D is ambiguous. V was pared by 3 bases and J by 0 bases, with 12 bases between. The CDR3 has 16 amino acids. Germline CDR1 is SEHNR and CDR2 is FQNEAQ (reference sequence).

This clonotype was seen just once. This chain links TRBV28 with TRBJ1-2; no reliable D call. The CDR3 extends over 13 amino acids. Germline CDR1 reads MDHEN; CDR2 reads SYDVKM. Trimming took off 3 bases at V and 2 bases at J, with 7 bases between the two ends. For the CDR3, the DNA is TGTGCCAGCAGTTTCCGCCGGAACTATGGCTACACCTTC. Its translation: CASSFRRNYGYTF.

This clonotype was observed a few times. The chain links TRBV7-8 to TRBJ1-6; possibly TRBD1 for D (6 bases). V was pared by 5 bases and J by 10 bases, with 12 bases between. The V gene's germline CDR1 is SGHVS and CDR2 FQNEAQ. The CDR3 consists of 13 residues. This CDR3 is CASSRGGRSPLHF. The CDR3 DNA sequence: TGTGCCAGCAGCCGCGGGGGCAGATCACCCCTCCACTTT.

This clonotype was counted between two and nine times. The rearrangement uses TRBV12-3 or TRBV12-4 and TRBJ1-2; tentatively, D is TRBD1 (5 bases). The V end lost 3 bases, the J end lost 2 bases, and 13 bases lay between the germline ends. The CDR3 contains 15 residues. CDR3 residues: CASSFRRDLNYGYTF. CDR3 nucleotide sequence: TGTGCCAGCAGTTTTCGGAGGGACCTAAACTATGGCTACACCTTC.

The V and J genes are TRBV4-3 and TRBJ1-5; D ambiguous. The CDR3 runs to 15 residues. The V gene lost 0 bases and the J gene lost 3 bases, with 9 bases spanning the gap. CDR1 is LGHNA, CDR2 YSLEER, per germline. The CDR3 nucleotides read TGCGCCAGCAGCCAAGATTGGCAAATCAATCAGCCCCAGCATTTT. It codes for CASSQDWQINQPQHF.

V is TRBV4-3 and J is TRBJ1-2; maybe TRBD1 (6 bases). V was pared by 2 bases and J by 5 bases, with 9 bases between. Germline V gives CDR1 LGHNA, CDR2 YSLEER. The CDR3 loop spans 13 amino acids. The CDR3, as DNA: TGCGCCAGCAGCCAACCCGGGACATATGGCTACACCTTC. It specifies CASSQPGTYGYTF.

This clonotype came up a few times. The CDR3, as DNA: TGTGCCTGGAGTAGGGGGGACACTGAAGCTTTCTTT. This encodes CAWSRGDTEAFF. V is TRBV30 and J is TRBJ1-1, with D perhaps matching TRBD1 (6 bases). The CDR3 runs 12 residues. CDR1 and CDR2 from the germline V gene are GTSNPN and SVGIG (reference sequence). Trimming took 2 bases from V and 3 from J, leaving 7 bases between them.

The chain joins TRBV7-2 to TRBJ1-2, with 7 bases identical to TRBD1. V shed 4 bases, J shed 4 bases, and the junction held 9 bases outside the gene matches. The CDR3 loop spans 15 amino acids. Per the germline V gene, CDR1 is SGHTA and CDR2 is FQGNSA. The chain's CDR3 is CASSSSTGMVYGYTF. The CDR3 nucleotides are TGTGCCAGCAGCTCATCGACAGGGATGGTCTATGGCTACACCTTC.

This clonotype was counted between two and nine times. The V call is TRBV18, the J call TRBJ2-7; 9 positions agree with TRBD1. Germline lookup yields CDR1 KGHSH and CDR2 LQKENI. V shed 0 bases and J 4 bases; nucleotides not matched to a gene: 4. The CDR3 consists of 15 residues. The CDR3 bases are TGTGCCAGCTCACCACCCTTCGGGACAGGGTACGAGCAGTACTTC. Amino acids: CASSPPFGTGYEQYF.

The V call is TRBV3-1, the J call TRBJ2-2, with 10 positions matching TRBD2. The CDR3 is 15 residues long. Losses at the gene ends were 2 bases for V and 5 bases for J; bases not matched to a gene: 2. The germline gives CDR1 LGHDT, CDR2 YNNKEL (reference sequence). The CDR3 spells CASSQSGRVTGELFF. In DNA, the CDR3 is TGTGCCAGCAGCCAAAGCGGGAGGGTTACCGGGGAGCTGTTTTTT.

The CDR3 DNA sequence: TGTGCCAGCAGTCATCCTACGAACACTGAAGCTTTCTTT. This sequence encodes CASSHPTNTEAFF. This sequence joins TRBV12-3 or TRBV12-4 and TRBJ1-1; D is unclear. Trimming shortened V by 5 bases and J by 1 base, and 8 bases separated the two germline ends. This CDR3 comprises 13 residues.

This clonotype was observed a few times. The genes are TRBV20-1 and TRBJ2-1, with a weak D call TRBD2 (6 bases). There are 13 residues in the CDR3. Germline V lookup: CDR1 DFQATT, CDR2 SNEGSKA (reference sequence). V shed 3 bases and J shed 8 bases, with 14 bases lying between them. CDR3 sequence (DNA): TGCAGTGCTAGCCCTGGAGGGGTCCATGAGCAGTTCTTC. Protein: CSASPGGVHEQFF.

The rearrangement links TRBV27 to TRBJ2-3, with no clear D. Germline-derived CDR1 and CDR2 are MNHEY and SMNVEV (reference sequence). The CDR3 covers 13 residues. Trimming left V 9 bases short and J 6 bases short, with 16 bases between. The CDR3 coding sequence is TGTGCCAGTAGAGCGACACCCGGGGATACGCAGTATTTT. Amino acids: CASRATPGDTQYF.

This clonotype came up a few times. The V and J genes are TRBV9 and TRBJ2-1; D is unresolved. Trimming took off 4 bases at V and 8 bases at J, with 10 bases between the two ends. There are 12 residues in the CDR3. From germline, CDR1 is SGDLS and CDR2 YYNGEE. The CDR3 region is CASSRTPDEQFF. CDR3 DNA sequence: TGTGCCAGCAGCCGTACGCCCGATGAGCAGTTCTTC.